This is a list of T cell receptor beta chains from one sample in a study of blood T cell repertoires in COVID-19. Clones were sequenced by immunoSEQ multiplex PCR, and TCRdb holds only the in-frame ones, with some missing. The sample holds 200,000 to 300,000 clones; around 89% are singletons and the top ten take over 2%. The sequenced sample was PBMCs or T cells enriched from blood (not recorded which). The source of these receptors is a woman aged 40-49 years with acute COVID-19. Each CDR3 is given with its conserved first and last residue. The D gene is left open where the match is weak. Size is stated for part of the rows, as once, few or many counts, or as a class when the clone is expanded.

abundance | d_gene | j_gene | v_gene | CDR3aa | CDR3nt
NA | NA | TRBJ1-1 | TRBV7-2 | CASSLVTWNTEAFF | TGTGCCAGCAGCTTAGTTACATGGAACACTGAAGCTTTCTTT
NA | TRBD2 | TRBJ2-5 | TRBV5-1 | CASSESDNGRGETQYF | TGCGCCAGCAGCGAATCTGATAACGGGAGGGGGGAGACCCAGTACTTC
NA | NA | TRBJ1-1 | TRBV7-2 | CASSLTLQGNTEAFF | TGTGCCAGCAGCTTAACTTTACAGGGAAACACTGAAGCTTTCTTT
NA | NA | TRBJ2-2 | TRBV7-2 | CASSPDGPGSTNTGELFF | TGTGCCAGCAGCCCCGACGGTCCAGGATCCACGAACACCGGGGAGCTGTTTTTT
few | NA | TRBJ1-6 | TRBV7-2 | CASSPDGANSPLHF | TGTGCCAGCAGTCCAGACGGAGCTAATTCACCCCTCCACTTT
NA | NA | TRBJ1-3 | TRBV18 | CASVEGISSGNTIYF | TGTGCCAGCGTGGAGGGTATCAGCTCTGGAAACACCATATATTTT
NA | NA | TRBJ1-4 | TRBV12-3/TRBV12-4 | CASSPGNEKLFF | TGTGCCAGCAGTCCAGGGAATGAAAAACTGTTTTTT
NA | NA | TRBJ2-2 | TRBV18 | CASSPSGRGRTGELFF | TGTGCCAGCTCACCAAGCGGGCGGGGAAGGACCGGGGAGCTGTTTTTT
NA | NA | TRBJ1-1 | TRBV4-2 | CASSQDAGMNTEAFF | TGTGCCAGCAGCCAAGATGCAGGAATGAACACTGAAGCTTTCTTT
NA | NA | TRBJ1-5 | TRBV4-3 | CASSQDSAGQPQHF | TGCGCCAGCAGCCAAGACAGCGCGGGTCAGCCCCAGCATTTT
once | TRBD1 | TRBJ1-2 | TRBV7-2 | CASSLATGGTTLYRENTF | TGTGCCAGCAGCTTAGCAACAGGGGGGACCACGCTCTATCGGGAGAACACCTTC
NA | TRBD2 | TRBJ2-3 | TRBV5-1 | CASSLSPGLAGGKDTQYF | TGCGCCAGCAGCTTGAGTCCGGGACTAGCGGGGGGAAAAGATACGCAGTATTTT
NA | NA | TRBJ1-6 | TRBV9 | CASSVEPGNSPLHF | TGTGCCAGCAGCGTAGAGCCAGGGAATTCACCCCTCCACTTT
NA | TRBD2 | TRBJ2-1 | TRBV5-1 | CASSLLAGEAEQFF | TGCGCCAGCAGCTTGTTAGCGGGAGAGGCTGAGCAGTTCTTC
NA | NA | TRBJ2-5 | TRBV7-9 | CASSLARAEETQYF | TGTGCCAGCAGCTTAGCGCGGGCGGAGGAGACCCAGTACTTC
NA | NA | TRBJ1-2 | TRBV25-1 | CASSDFSQGTYGYTF | TGTGCCAGCAGTGATTTTTCCCAGGGCACCTATGGCTACACCTTC
NA | NA | TRBJ1-6 | TRBV5-6 | CASSARQLRPYNSPLHF | TGTGCCAGCAGCGCCCGGCAGTTGCGGCCCTATAATTCACCCCTCCACTTT
NA | NA | TRBJ1-1 | TRBV5-1 | CASSLQPMELNTEAFF | TGCGCCAGCAGCTTGCAGCCCATGGAGCTTAACACTGAAGCTTTCTTT
NA | NA | TRBJ1-1 | TRBV6-1 | CASSEEGATEAFF | TGTGCCAGCAGTGAAGAAGGAGCTACTGAAGCTTTCTTT
NA | NA | TRBJ1-1 | TRBV19 | CASSPQGGNTEAFF | TGTGCCAGTAGCCCACAGGGTGGGAACACTGAAGCTTTCTTT
NA | TRBD1 | TRBJ2-3 | TRBV7-9 | CASSLGGRGHGDTQYF | TGTGCCAGCAGCTTAGGGGGCAGGGGGCATGGTGATACGCAGTATTTT
once | TRBD2 | TRBJ2-1 | TRBV2 | CASNRRGDNEQFF | TGTGCCAGCAACCGCCGGGGGGACAATGAGCAGTTCTTC
NA | NA | TRBJ1-1 | TRBV10-2 | CASAFEGVATEAFF | TGCGCCAGCGCGTTCGAGGGGGTCGCCACTGAAGCTTTCTTT
once | TRBD1 | TRBJ1-5 | TRBV5-4 | CASSEGQGDQPQHF | TGTGCCAGCAGCGAGGGACAGGGTGATCAGCCCCAGCATTTT
NA | NA | TRBJ1-2 | TRBV9 | CASGTPGQNYGYTF | TGTGCCAGCGGGACCCCGGGACAAAACTATGGCTACACCTTC
NA | NA | TRBJ2-1 | TRBV7-2 | CASSLRPGEQFF | TGTGCCAGCAGCTTACGGCCGGGGGAGCAGTTCTTC
NA | NA | TRBJ2-3 | TRBV19 | CASSRGWGDTDTQYF | TGTGCCAGTAGTAGGGGTTGGGGGGACACAGATACGCAGTATTTT
NA | NA | TRBJ2-2 | TRBV4-1 | CASSQDLYTGELFF | TGCGCCAGCAGCCAAGACCTCTACACCGGGGAGCTGTTTTTT